The 19 T cell receptor beta chains below all came from one sample that was sequenced in a study of blood T cell repertoires in COVID-19. Repertoires were generated with immunoSEQ multiplex PCR, while TCRdb's copy carries only in-frame clones and drops some. The profile shows 150,000 to 200,000 clones, more than 80% of them singletons. Specimen: peripheral blood. These receptors came from a woman older than 75 with COVID-19, enrolled during active disease.

The chain joins TRBV19 to TRBJ1-6; perhaps TRBD1 as D (6 bases). This CDR3 has 15 residues. CDR1 is LNHDA, CDR2 SQIVND, per germline (reference sequence). Trimming cost V 1 base and J 7 bases, with 11 bases left between them. CDR3 in amino acids: CASSIGGLRNSPLHF. The CDR3 DNA sequence: TGTGCCAGTAGTATAGGGGGGCTAAGAAATTCACCCCTCCACTTT.

The V gene is TRBV7-2, the J gene TRBJ2-3, with 8 bases lining up with TRBD2. CDR3 length: 17 amino acids. Unmatched junction bases numbered 8, after V lost 1 base and J lost 2 bases. The germline gives CDR1 SGHTA, CDR2 FQGNSA. The CDR3 bases are TGTGCCAGCAGCTTAGGTGCGGGAGGTATACTCACAGATACGCAGTATTTT. Its protein is CASSLGAGGILTDTQYF.

The gene calls are TRBV10-3 and TRBJ1-2; tentatively, D is TRBD1 (6 bases). This CDR3 contains 11 residues. Trimming stripped 7 bases from V and 8 bases from J, with 11 bases between. The germline V gene has CDR1 ENHRY and CDR2 SYGVKD. CDR3 in amino acids: CAIMGAGGYTF. In DNA form, the CDR3 reads TGTGCCATCATGGGGGCTGGGGGCTACACCTTC.

The CDR3 region is CASSLGGAGGPDTQYF. Written as DNA, the CDR3 is TGTGCCAGCAGCTTAGGGGGGGCAGGGGGCCCAGATACGCAGTATTTT. The chain combines TRBV7-2 with TRBJ2-3; 8 bases align to TRBD1. Germline loops: CDR1 SGHTA, CDR2 FQGNSA. This CDR3 comprises 16 residues. J lost 4 bases, V lost 1 base, and 7 bases had no gene match.

The chain couples TRBV6-6 to TRBJ2-7; unclear D gene. Germline-derived CDR1 and CDR2 are MNHNY and SVGAGI (reference sequence). Between the trimmed V and J ends, which lost 0 bases and 6 bases, there was a span of 6 bases. This CDR3 has 12 amino acids. CDR3 in amino acids: CASSYSPGEQYF. The DNA of the CDR3 is TGTGCCAGCAGTTACTCGCCGGGCGAGCAGTACTTC.

This clone was detected many times. This rearrangement joins TRBV28 to TRBJ2-3; D possibly corresponds to TRBD2 (6 bases). Trimming took 5 bases from V and 2 from J, leaving 14 bases between them. The CDR3 consists of 15 residues. Germline V CDR1 and CDR2: MDHEN, SYDVKM. The CDR3 sequence: CASSGWGVITDTQYF. CDR3 sequence (DNA): TGTGCCAGCAGTGGTTGGGGGGTTATCACAGATACGCAGTATTTT.

The sample holds one count of this clone. The genes are TRBV10-3 and TRBJ1-4; maybe TRBD1 (5 bases). CDR3 length equals 16 residues. CDR1 ENHRY and CDR2 SYGVKD come from the germline V gene. The V end was cut by 2 bases, the J end by 3 bases, with 13 bases between. The CDR3 region is CAISEPTQGANEKLFF. CDR3 nucleotides: TGTGCCATCAGTGAGCCGACCCAGGGTGCTAATGAAAAACTGTTTTTT.

The chain recombines TRBV19 with TRBJ1-1; TRBD1 matches at 9 bases. This CDR3 spans 15 amino acids. The germline V gene has CDR1 LNHDA and CDR2 SQIVND (reference sequence). V lost 6 bases, J lost 3 bases, and 8 bases stayed unmatched. The CDR3 nucleotides are TGTGCCAGTAGCCCTTACAGGGGGCGGGACACTGAAGCTTTCTTT. This sequence encodes CASSPYRGRDTEAFF.

This clone was seen ten or more times. The V gene is TRBV28, the J gene TRBJ2-1; the match to TRBD2 covers 13 bases. J gave up 9 bases and V 6 bases, and 8 bases lay outside the gene matches. The germline V gene encodes CDR1 MDHEN and CDR2 SYDVKM. The CDR3 consists of 15 residues. DNA for the CDR3: TGTGCCAGCAGGCCAACTAGCGGGGGGGCCAGTGAGCAGTTCTTC. As protein: CASRPTSGGASEQFF.

About this clone: Additional DNA sequences in this sample encode the identical CDR3. V and J are TRBV20-1 and TRBJ2-1; the D is unclear. This CDR3 region has 11 residues. From germline, CDR1 is DFQATT and CDR2 SNEGSKA (reference sequence). Trimming removed 3 bases at V and 4 bases at J, with 4 bases between. The CDR3 loop is CSASLYNEQFF. CDR3 DNA: TGCAGTGCTAGCCTTTACAATGAGCAGTTCTTC.

The rearrangement uses TRBV19 and TRBJ2-2; 7 bases align to TRBD1. Germline V gene sequence: CDR1 LNHDA, CDR2 SQIVND (reference sequence). Trimming removed 6 bases from V and 6 bases from J; junction bases left unmatched: 10. The CDR3 is 15 residues long. CDR3 in amino acids: CASRKTGMIAGELFF. Here the CDR3 DNA reads TGTGCCAGTAGAAAGACAGGGATGATCGCCGGGGAGCTGTTTTTT.

J is TRBJ1-1 and V is TRBV6-5, with 8 bases lining up with TRBD1. The junction had 3 bases not matched to a gene; V was cut back by 2 bases and J by 4 bases. Germline V gives CDR1 MNHEY, CDR2 SVGAGI. This CDR3 is built from 14 residues. CDR3 protein: CASSYLQGATEAFF. The CDR3 DNA reads TGTGCCAGCAGTTACCTCCAGGGGGCCACTGAAGCTTTCTTT.

The chain employs TRBV9 and TRBJ1-5, with D unresolved. The CDR3 spans 15 residues. Germline-derived CDR1 and CDR2 are SGDLS and YYNGEE. Trimming shortened V by 0 bases and J by 0 bases, and 7 bases separated the two germline ends. The CDR3 spells CASSVGQYSNQPQHF. The DNA of the CDR3 is TGTGCCAGCAGCGTAGGGCAATATAGCAATCAGCCCCAGCATTTT.

V gene TRBV24-1 combines with J gene TRBJ1-1, with 10 bases identical to TRBD1. The CDR3 covers 17 residues. Per the germline V gene, CDR1 is KGHDR and CDR2 is SFDVKD. With 4 bases clipped from V and 1 base from J, the junction kept 8 bases outside the gene matches. The CDR3 sequence is CATSDSGTGARNTEAFF. In nucleotides, the CDR3 is TGTGCCACCAGTGACTCCGGGACAGGGGCGAGGAACACTGAAGCTTTCTTT.

This chain joins TRBV6-5 and TRBJ2-5; 7 nucleotides line up with TRBD1. The V segment lost 5 bases and the J segment 5 bases; nucleotides outside the gene matches: 8. The CDR3 contains 14 residues. Germline CDR1 reads MNHEY; CDR2 reads SVGAGI. The CDR3: CASSQNRQGETQYF. The DNA for the CDR3 is TGTGCCAGCAGTCAAAATAGACAGGGTGAGACCCAGTACTTC.

This chain connects TRBV28 to TRBJ2-7; the match to TRBD1 covers 8 bases. CDR1 is MDHEN and CDR2 is SYDVKM in the germline V gene. V trimming: 6 bases; J trimming: 2 bases; junction bases outside the gene matches: 3. This CDR3 contains 13 residues. CDR3 in amino acids: CASRKQGAYEQYF. CDR3 DNA: TGTGCCAGCAGGAAACAGGGGGCCTACGAGCAGTACTTC.

V gene TRBV7-3 combines with J gene TRBJ2-3; 8 positions agree with TRBD2. J lost 4 bases, V lost 4 bases, and 7 bases had no gene match. The CDR3 has 15 amino acids. Germline V gene data show CDR1 as SGHTA and CDR2 as FQGTGA. CDR3 sequence reads: CASSSGTRGADTQYF. The CDR3, as DNA: TGTGCCAGCAGCTCAGGGACTAGAGGTGCAGATACGCAGTATTTT.

This chain joins TRBV11-3 and TRBJ2-2, with a weak D call TRBD1 (6 bases). CDR3 length: 13 amino acids. Germline values: CDR1 SGHNT, CDR2 YENEEA. Trimming removed 5 bases from V and 7 bases from J, with 11 bases in between. CDR3 nucleotides: TGTGCCAGCAGCCCGCGGACAGACGGGGAGCTGTTTTTT. This sequence encodes CASSPRTDGELFF.

The chain is built from TRBV28 and TRBJ1-5; 7 bases are a match to TRBD1. The length of the CDR3 is 16 residues. Looked up from germline, CDR1 is MDHEN and CDR2 is SYDVKM. The ends lost 3 bases at V and 6 bases at J; junction bases unmatched: 11. CDR3 sequence (DNA): TGTGCCAGCAGTTTCACCACAGGGGAAGTGGGTCAGCCCCAGCATTTT. Its translation: CASSFTTGEVGQPQHF.